The T cell receptor (beta chain) under discussion was sequenced for a study of CD8 T cells in Susac syndrome. Overall study results and limits: Clonal expansion involving Susac CD8+ cells peaked in TEMRA cells and active patients. The study recognized that its TCR sequencing and HLA analysis covered a relatively small number of individuals. The authors found roughly 16 Susac-specific public clones in total CD8+ repertoires and about five in CD8+ TEMRA repertoires.

Reverse transcription of roughly 0.45 to 1 ug RNA was carried out with random hexamers. Each CDR3 protein is one row after TCRdb ran MiXCR on the immunoSEQ multiplex PCR reads. In the table there are about 150,000 distinct CDR3 sequences, roughly 94% of which are singletons. Note on this clonotype: The antigen is unknown. At one of its ends the junction is not consistent with the germline gene, which may arise from a read error.

Patients with Susac syndrome showed fulfilment of recently defined diagnostic criteria for definite or probable disease. CDR3 size: 13 residues. Sequencing was carried out using CD8+ T cells from PBMCs. The TCR sequence derives from a human donor with Susac syndrome. The chain joins TRBV12-3 or TRBV12-4 to TRBJ1-2, with D perhaps TRBD1 (6 bases). The CDR3 is CTSSLQGDYGYTF. The CDR3 nucleotides read TGTACCAGCAGTTTACAGGGCGACTATGGCTACACCTTC.